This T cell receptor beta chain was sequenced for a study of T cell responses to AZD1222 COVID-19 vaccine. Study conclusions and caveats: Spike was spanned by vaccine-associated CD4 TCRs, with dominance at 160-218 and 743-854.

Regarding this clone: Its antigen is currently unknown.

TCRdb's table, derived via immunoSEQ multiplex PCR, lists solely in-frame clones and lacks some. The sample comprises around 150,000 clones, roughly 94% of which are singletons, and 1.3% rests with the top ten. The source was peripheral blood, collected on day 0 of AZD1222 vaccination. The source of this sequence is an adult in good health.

The DNA of the CDR3 is TGTGCCAGCAGCTTAGGCCTTGGGACAGGGGCCGGGGAGCTGTTTTTT. Amino acid sequence: CASSLGLGTGAGELFF. The J gene is TRBJ2-2, the V gene TRBV13, with TRBD1 matching 10 bases. The germline V gene encodes CDR1 PRHDT and CDR2 FYEKMQ (reference sequence). The CDR3 covers 16 residues. V trimming: 0 bases; J trimming: 6 bases; junction bases outside the gene matches: 4. The variable domain in full, completed from reference TRBV13 and TRBJ2-2, reads AAGVIQSPRHLIKEKRETATLKCYPIPRHDTVYWYQQGPGQDPQFLISFYEKMQSDKGSIPDRFSAQQFSDYHSELNMSSLELGDSALYFCASSLGLGTGAGELFFGEGSRLTVL.